In this sample, the clone carrying this T cell receptor (beta chain) turned up a few times. Antigen specificity is unknown. This sample was included in a study of regulatory dendritic cells for organ transplantation. General study points: Regulatory dendritic cells appeared to expand memory CD8+ clones less than mature ones. Considerable individual heterogeneity was seen in alloreactive memory CD8+ T cells. Memory CD8+ T cells were the most oligoclonal; naive cells were highly diverse.

Losses at the gene ends were 4 bases for V and 7 bases for J; bases not matched to a gene: 9. The CDR3 extends over 15 amino acids. Germline CDR1 is MNHEY and CDR2 is SMNVEV (reference sequence). Clones were read by immunoSEQ multiplex PCR, and TCRdb kept only the in-frame ones, dropping some. In the table there are 30,000 or so clones, more than 70% of which are singletons. This sequence joins TRBV27 and TRBJ2-5; TRBD1 matches at 10 bases. The sequenced sample consisted of naive CD8+ T cells from blood. Subset defined: CD45RA+ naive T cells. The receptor was isolated from a human donor in good health. The CDR3 region has the DNA TGTGCCAGCAGTTCCGGGACAGGGGATTGGGTGACCCAGTACTTC. Its protein is CASSSGTGDWVTQYF.